Below are 15 T cell receptor beta chains sequenced from a single sample in a study of blood T cell repertoires in COVID-19. Produced via immunoSEQ multiplex PCR; TCRdb's table is partial and in-frame only. The repertoire has about 130,000 clones, around 85% of them found once; the top ten carry about 17%. Material: peripheral blood. Source of these receptors: a woman aged 50 to 60 who had recovered from COVID-19.

The chain has TRBV7-2 and TRBJ1-3, with TRBD1 matching over 8 bases. The CDR3 is made up of 19 amino acids. V was clipped by 2 bases and J by 0 bases; unmatched bases: 12. Germline CDR1 reads SGHTA; CDR2 reads FQGNSA. DNA for the CDR3: TGTGCCAGCAGCTTACCTCCCCGACAGGGGAAGGGCTCTGGAAACACCATATATTTT. Residues: CASSLPPRQGKGSGNTIYF.

The chain couples TRBV7-3 to TRBJ2-1; D might be TRBD2 (6 bases). Germline CDR1 SGHTA, CDR2 FQGTGA. The CDR3 runs 15 residues. V gave up 7 bases and J gave up 8 bases, with 21 bases separating them. The CDR3 region has the DNA TGTGCCAGCACCCTGGGCGGGGAAAAGGAGGATGAGCAGTTCTTC. Its translation: CASTLGGEKEDEQFF.

The chain carries TRBV19 and TRBJ2-3; TRBD1 agrees at 7 bases. Per the germline V gene, CDR1 is LNHDA and CDR2 is SQIVND (reference sequence). This CDR3 comprises 15 residues. J lost 2 bases, V lost 5 bases, and 7 bases had no gene match. CDR3 residues: CASSDRAKPTDTQYF. The CDR3 bases are TGTGCCAGTAGTGACAGGGCGAAACCCACAGATACGCAGTATTTT.

The V and J genes are TRBV10-3 and TRBJ2-5, with D hard to call. This CDR3 has 14 amino acids. CDR1 is ENHRY and CDR2 is SYGVKD in the germline V gene. V was pared by 10 bases and J by 2 bases, with 17 bases between. CDR3 DNA sequence: TGTGCCACCCAGTCGAGAGGAAGTCAAGAGACCCAGTACTTC. The encoded protein is CATQSRGSQETQYF.

The gene calls are TRBV3-1 (or the pseudogene TRBV3-2) and TRBJ1-2; no definite D call. CDR3 length: 15 residues. Germline CDR1 LGHDT, CDR2 YNNKEL (reference sequence). V dropped 0 bases and J dropped 5 bases, with 13 bases sitting between them. As DNA, the CDR3 is TGTGCCAGCAGCCAAGATTTCCAAGTACGGTATGGCTACACCTTC. This gives the protein CASSQDFQVRYGYTF.

This chain connects TRBV7-2 to TRBJ2-7, with TRBD2 matching over 8 bases. Germline CDR1 SGHTA, CDR2 FQGNSA. The V segment lost 0 bases and the J segment 6 bases; nucleotides outside the gene matches: 10. This CDR3 has 16 amino acids. The CDR3 loop is CASSLAFRRGVGEQYF. CDR3 nucleotide sequence: TGTGCCAGCAGCTTAGCGTTTAGGCGGGGGGTTGGCGAGCAGTACTTC. The full variable domain, with the rest looked up from reference TRBV7-2 and TRBJ2-7, is GAGVSQSPSNKVTEKGKDVELRCDPISGHTALYWYRQSLGQGLEFLIYFQGNSAPDKSGLPSDRFSAERTGGSVSTLTIQRTQQEDSAVYLCASSLAFRRGVGEQYFGPGTRLTVT.

This sequence joins TRBV2 and TRBJ2-3, with TRBD2 identical over 7 bases. Germline trimming cut 3 bases from V and 4 bases from J; bases unmatched to any gene: 4. The CDR3 runs to 14 residues. The V gene's germline CDR1 is SNHLY and CDR2 FYNNEI. In DNA form, the CDR3 reads TGTGCCAGCAGTGATATAGCGGGCGCAGATACGCAGTATTTT. Its translation is CASSDIAGADTQYF.

V usage is TRBV7-9 and J usage is TRBJ2-3; tentatively, D is TRBD1 (5 bases). The CDR3 contains 15 residues. Trimming cost V 2 bases and J 6 bases, with 15 bases left between them. The germline V gene encodes CDR1 SEHNR and CDR2 FQNEAQ (reference sequence). CDR3 nucleotides: TGTGCCAGCAGCTTAACCCCGGACATAGGGGATACGCAGTATTTT. It specifies CASSLTPDIGDTQYF. Based on the CDR3 plus reference TRBV7-9 and TRBJ2-3, the full variable domain is DTGVSQNPRHKITKRGQNVTFRCDPISEHNRLYWYRQTLGQGPEFLTYFQNEAQLEKSRLLSDRFSAERPKGSFSTLEIQRTEQGDSAMYLCASSLTPDIGDTQYFGPGTRLTVL.

This rearrangement joins TRBV28 to TRBJ2-2; 7 nucleotides line up with TRBD1. There are 17 residues in the CDR3. Losses at the gene ends were 8 bases for V and 4 bases for J; bases not matched to a gene: 16. Germline V CDR1 and CDR2: MDHEN, SYDVKM. The CDR3 loop reads CASSPAGGVGLTGELFF. CDR3 DNA sequence: TGTGCCAGCTCCCCCGCAGGGGGTGTTGGGCTCACCGGGGAGCTGTTTTTT.

This rearrangement joins TRBV15 to TRBJ1-1; TRBD1 might be the D (6 bases). Germline loops: CDR1 LNHNV, CDR2 YYDKDF (reference sequence). This CDR3 contains 16 residues. V was clipped by 2 bases and J by 4 bases, with 17 bases between them. The DNA for the CDR3 is TGTGCCACCAGCAGACGGGGCGGGGGCGCGTCCACTGAAGCTTTCTTT. Translation: CATSRRGGGASTEAFF.

CDR3 nucleotide sequence: TGTGCCTGGAGTCTCGGTTTCTACGAGCAGTACTTC. The encoded protein is CAWSLGFYEQYF. This sequence joins TRBV30 and TRBJ2-7; D call uncertain. The CDR3 covers 12 residues. Germline V gene data show CDR1 as GTSNPN and CDR2 as SVGIG (reference sequence). Trimming pared 2 bases from V and 3 bases from J, leaving 8 bases between. Complete variable domain (other parts from reference TRBV30 and TRBJ2-7): SQTIHQWPATLVQPVGSPLSLECTVEGTSNPNLYWYRQAAGRGLQLLFYSVGIGQISSEVPQNLSASRPQDRQFILSSKKLLLSDSGFYLCAWSLGFYEQYFGPGTRLTVT.

The chain carries TRBV19 and TRBJ2-1; TRBD2 matches at 13 bases. This CDR3 region has 14 residues. Germline V CDR1 and CDR2: LNHDA, SQIVND (reference sequence). V was clipped by 8 bases and J by 9 bases; unmatched bases: 7. CDR3 region: CASGTSGTEGEQFF. The CDR3, as DNA: TGTGCCAGTGGGACTAGCGGGACCGAGGGTGAGCAGTTCTTC.

The V gene is TRBV5-5, the J gene TRBJ2-7; 7 nucleotides line up with TRBD1. The V segment lost 4 bases and the J segment 2 bases; nucleotides outside the gene matches: 6. Germline CDR1 is SGHKS and CDR2 is YYEKEE (reference sequence). The CDR3 loop spans 14 amino acids. CDR3 residues: CASSARQGPYEQYF. CDR3 DNA sequence: TGTGCCAGCAGCGCCCGACAGGGCCCCTACGAGCAGTACTTC. Combining the CDR3 with reference TRBV5-5 and TRBJ2-7 gives the whole variable domain DAGVTQSPTHLIKTRGQQVTLRCSPISGHKSVSWYQQVLGQGPQFIFQYYEKEERGRGNFPDRFSARQFPNYSSELNVNALLLGDSALYLCASSARQGPYEQYFGPGTRLTVT.

V usage is TRBV5-8 and J usage is TRBJ1-2; D might be TRBD1 (6 bases). Deletions cut 4 bases from V and 2 bases from J, with 18 bases between. CDR3 length equals 16 residues. Germline loops: CDR1 SGHTS, CDR2 YDEGEE. CDR3 DNA sequence: TGTGCCAGCAGCGGGGTCGGGACACCAAGCAACTATGGCTACACCTTC. Translating gives CASSGVGTPSNYGYTF.

This chain connects TRBV7-2 to TRBJ2-1, with D maybe TRBD2 (5 bases). Germline CDR1 and CDR2: SGHTA and FQGNSA. The V gene lost 4 bases and the J gene lost 1 base, with 11 bases spanning the gap. There are 15 residues in the CDR3. DNA of the CDR3: TGTGCCAGCAGCTCATTGGGAGTTTCCTACAATGAGCAGTTCTTC. Residues: CASSSLGVSYNEQFF.